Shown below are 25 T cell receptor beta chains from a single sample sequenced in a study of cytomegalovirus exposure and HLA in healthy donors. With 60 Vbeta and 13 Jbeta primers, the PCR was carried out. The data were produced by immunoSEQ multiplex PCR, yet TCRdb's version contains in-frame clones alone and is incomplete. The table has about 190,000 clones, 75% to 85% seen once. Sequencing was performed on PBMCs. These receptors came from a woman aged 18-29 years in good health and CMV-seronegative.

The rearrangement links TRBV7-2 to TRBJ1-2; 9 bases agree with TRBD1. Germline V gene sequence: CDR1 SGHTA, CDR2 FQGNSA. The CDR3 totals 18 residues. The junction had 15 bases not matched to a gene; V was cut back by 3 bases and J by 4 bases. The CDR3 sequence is CASSLVMGQGLGVYGYTF. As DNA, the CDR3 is TGTGCCAGCAGCTTGGTCATGGGACAGGGATTAGGGGTCTATGGCTACACCTTC.

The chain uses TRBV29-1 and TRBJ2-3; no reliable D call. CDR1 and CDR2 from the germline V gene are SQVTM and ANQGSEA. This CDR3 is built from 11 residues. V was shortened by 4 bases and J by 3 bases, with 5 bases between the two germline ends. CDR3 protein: CSVVRTDTQYF. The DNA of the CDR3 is TGCAGCGTTGTTCGGACAGATACGCAGTATTTT.

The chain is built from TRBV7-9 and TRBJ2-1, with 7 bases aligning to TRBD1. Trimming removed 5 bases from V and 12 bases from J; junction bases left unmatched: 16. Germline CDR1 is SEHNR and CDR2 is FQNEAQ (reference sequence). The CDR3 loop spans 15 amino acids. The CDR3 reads CASSPPGQASGRQFF. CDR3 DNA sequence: TGTGCCAGCAGCCCCCCCGGACAGGCCAGCGGACGGCAGTTCTTC. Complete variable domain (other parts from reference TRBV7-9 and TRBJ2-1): DTGVSQNPRHKITKRGQNVTFRCDPISEHNRLYWYRQTLGQGPEFLTYFQNEAQLEKSRLLSDRFSAERPKGSFSTLEIQRTEQGDSAMYLCASSPPGQASGRQFFGPGTRLTVL.

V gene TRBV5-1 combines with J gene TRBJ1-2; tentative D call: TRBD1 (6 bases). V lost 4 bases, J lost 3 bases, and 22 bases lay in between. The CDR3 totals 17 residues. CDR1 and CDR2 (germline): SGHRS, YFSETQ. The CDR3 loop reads CASSNLLGITGYYGYTF. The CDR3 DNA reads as TGCGCCAGCAGCAACCTCCTCGGCATTACAGGGTACTATGGCTACACCTTC.

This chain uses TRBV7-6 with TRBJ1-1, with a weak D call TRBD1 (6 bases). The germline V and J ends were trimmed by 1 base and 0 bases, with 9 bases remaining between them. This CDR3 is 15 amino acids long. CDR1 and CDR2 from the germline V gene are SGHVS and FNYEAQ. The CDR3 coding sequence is TGTGCCAGCAGCTTAGGACAGGTGATGAACACTGAAGCTTTCTTT. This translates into CASSLGQVMNTEAFF.

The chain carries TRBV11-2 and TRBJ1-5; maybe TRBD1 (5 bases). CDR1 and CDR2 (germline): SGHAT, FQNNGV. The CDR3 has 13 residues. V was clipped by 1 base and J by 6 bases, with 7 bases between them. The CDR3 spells CASSLVRGQPQHF. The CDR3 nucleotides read TGTGCCAGCAGCTTAGTTAGGGGTCAGCCCCAGCATTTT.

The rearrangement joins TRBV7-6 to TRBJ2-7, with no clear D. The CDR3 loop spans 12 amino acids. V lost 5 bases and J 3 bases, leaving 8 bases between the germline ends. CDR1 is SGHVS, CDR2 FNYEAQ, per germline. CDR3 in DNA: TGTGCCAGCAGCCGAACAGACTACGAGCAGTACTTC. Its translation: CASSRTDYEQYF.

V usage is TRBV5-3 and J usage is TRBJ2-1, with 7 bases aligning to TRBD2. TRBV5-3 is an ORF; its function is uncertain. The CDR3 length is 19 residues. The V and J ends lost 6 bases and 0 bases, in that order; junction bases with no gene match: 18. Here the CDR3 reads CARKNPTIAGPNSYNEQFF. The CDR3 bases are TGTGCCAGAAAAAACCCCACAATAGCGGGCCCCAACTCCTACAATGAGCAGTTCTTC.

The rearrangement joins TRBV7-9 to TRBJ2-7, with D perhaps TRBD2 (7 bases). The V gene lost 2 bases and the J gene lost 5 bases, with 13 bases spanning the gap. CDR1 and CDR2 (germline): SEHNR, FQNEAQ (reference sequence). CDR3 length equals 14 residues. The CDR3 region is CASSLKGGGHEQYF. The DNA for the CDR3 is TGTGCCAGCAGCTTAAAGGGAGGGGGGCACGAGCAGTACTTC.

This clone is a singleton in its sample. Written as DNA, the CDR3 is TGTGCCAGCAGCTCTCTTCCGGGACAGGGGGCGTACGAGCAGTACTTC. Residues: CASSSLPGQGAYEQYF. The chain is built from TRBV9 and TRBJ2-7, with 12 bases lining up with TRBD1. Trimming cost V 4 bases and J 4 bases; bases outside gene matches: 9. The CDR3 covers 16 residues. CDR1 and CDR2 from the germline V gene are SGDLS and YYNGEE.

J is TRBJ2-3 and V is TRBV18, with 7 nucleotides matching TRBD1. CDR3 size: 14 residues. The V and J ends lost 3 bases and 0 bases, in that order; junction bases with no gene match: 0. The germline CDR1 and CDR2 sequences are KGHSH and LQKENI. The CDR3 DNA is TGTGCCAGCTCACCGACAGGGAGCACAGATACGCAGTATTTT. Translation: CASSPTGSTDTQYF.

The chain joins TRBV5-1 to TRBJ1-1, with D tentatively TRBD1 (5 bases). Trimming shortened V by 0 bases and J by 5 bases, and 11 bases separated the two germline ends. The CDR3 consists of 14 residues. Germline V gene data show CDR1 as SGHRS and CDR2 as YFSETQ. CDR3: CASSLGQGETEAFF. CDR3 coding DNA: TGCGCCAGCAGCTTGGGGCAGGGTGAGACTGAAGCTTTCTTT.

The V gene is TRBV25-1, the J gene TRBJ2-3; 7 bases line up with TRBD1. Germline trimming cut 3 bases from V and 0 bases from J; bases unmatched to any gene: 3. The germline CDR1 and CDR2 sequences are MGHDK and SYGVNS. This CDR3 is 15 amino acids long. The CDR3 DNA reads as TGTGCCAGCAGTGATGGGACAGCCAGCACAGATACGCAGTATTTT. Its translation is CASSDGTASTDTQYF.

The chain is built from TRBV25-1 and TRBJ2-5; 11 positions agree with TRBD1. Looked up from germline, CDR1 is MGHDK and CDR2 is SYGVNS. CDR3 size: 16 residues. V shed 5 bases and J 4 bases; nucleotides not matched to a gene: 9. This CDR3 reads CASSLYPGQGGETQYF. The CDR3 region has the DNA TGTGCCAGCAGTCTATACCCGGGACAGGGGGGAGAGACCCAGTACTTC.

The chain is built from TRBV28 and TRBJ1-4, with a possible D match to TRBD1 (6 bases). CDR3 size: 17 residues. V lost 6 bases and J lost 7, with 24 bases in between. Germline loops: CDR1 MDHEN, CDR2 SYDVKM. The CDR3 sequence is CASRPQGFRGFGEKLFF. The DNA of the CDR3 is TGTGCCAGCAGGCCGCAGGGATTTAGGGGGTTTGGTGAAAAACTGTTTTTT.

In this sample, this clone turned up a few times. CDR3 protein: CASSAGWGDGYTF. The CDR3 DNA is TGTGCCAGCAGTGCCGGGTGGGGGGATGGCTACACCTTC. This chain links TRBV25-1 with TRBJ1-2; D is possibly TRBD1 (5 bases). The germline gives CDR1 MGHDK, CDR2 SYGVNS. Trimming stripped 4 bases from V and 6 bases from J, with 12 bases between. This CDR3 is built from 13 residues.

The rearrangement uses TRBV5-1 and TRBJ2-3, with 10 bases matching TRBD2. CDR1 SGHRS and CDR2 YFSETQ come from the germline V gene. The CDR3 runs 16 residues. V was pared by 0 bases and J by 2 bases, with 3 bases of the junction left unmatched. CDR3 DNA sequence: TGCGCCAGCAGCTTGGGGACTAGCGGAGTCACAGATACGCAGTATTTT. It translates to CASSLGTSGVTDTQYF.

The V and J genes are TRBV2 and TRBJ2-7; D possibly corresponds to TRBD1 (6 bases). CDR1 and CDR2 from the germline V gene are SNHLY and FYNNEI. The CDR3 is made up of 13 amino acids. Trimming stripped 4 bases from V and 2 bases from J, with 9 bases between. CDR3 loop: CASSGTAAYEQYF. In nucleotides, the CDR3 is TGTGCCAGCAGTGGGACAGCCGCCTACGAGCAGTACTTC.

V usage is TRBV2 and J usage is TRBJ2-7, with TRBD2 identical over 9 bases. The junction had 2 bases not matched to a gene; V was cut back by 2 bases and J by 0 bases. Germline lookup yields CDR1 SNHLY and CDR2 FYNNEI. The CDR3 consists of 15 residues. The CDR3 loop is CASSEFSGSSYEQYF. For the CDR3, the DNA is TGTGCCAGCAGTGAATTTAGCGGGAGCTCCTACGAGCAGTACTTC.

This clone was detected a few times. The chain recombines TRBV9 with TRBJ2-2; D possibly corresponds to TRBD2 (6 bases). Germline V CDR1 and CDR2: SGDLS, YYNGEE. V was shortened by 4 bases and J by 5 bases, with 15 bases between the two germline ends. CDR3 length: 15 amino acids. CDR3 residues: CASSTAGGGTGELFF. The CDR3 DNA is TGTGCCAGCAGCACCGCTGGAGGAGGGACCGGGGAGCTGTTTTTT.

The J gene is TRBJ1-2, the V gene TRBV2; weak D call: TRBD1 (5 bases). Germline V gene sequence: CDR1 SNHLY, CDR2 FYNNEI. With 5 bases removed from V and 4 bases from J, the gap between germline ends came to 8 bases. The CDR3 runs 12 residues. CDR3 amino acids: CASSRQSYGYTF. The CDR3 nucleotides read TGTGCCAGCAGTCGACAGTCCTATGGCTACACCTTC.

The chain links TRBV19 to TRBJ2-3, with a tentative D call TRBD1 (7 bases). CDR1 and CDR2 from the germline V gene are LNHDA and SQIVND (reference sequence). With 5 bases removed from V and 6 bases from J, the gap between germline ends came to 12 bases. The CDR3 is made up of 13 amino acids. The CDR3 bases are TGTGCCAGTAGTTTGGCAGGGGGGGATACGCAGTATTTT. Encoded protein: CASSLAGGDTQYF. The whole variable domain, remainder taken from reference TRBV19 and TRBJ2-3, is DGGITQSPKYLFRKEGQNVTLSCEQNLNHDAMYWYRQDPGQGLRLIYYSQIVNDFQKGDIAEGYSVSREKKESFPLTVTSAQKNPTAFYLCASSLAGGDTQYFGPGTRLTVL.

DNA of the CDR3: TGTGCCAGCAGTGAATACACCATCGACAGGTCTAACGGAAAACTGTTTTTT. It yields the protein CASSEYTIDRSNGKLFF. The rearrangement joins TRBV25-1 to TRBJ1-4; the D gene is possibly TRBD1 (6 bases). Trimming took 0 bases from V and 10 from J, leaving 21 bases between them. Germline CDR1 and CDR2: MGHDK and SYGVNS. The CDR3 covers 17 residues. Full variable domain (remainder filled in from reference TRBV25-1 and TRBJ1-4): EADIYQTPRYLVIGTGKKITLECSQTMGHDKMYWYQQDPGMELHLIHYSYGVNSTEKGDLSSESTVSRIRTEHFPLTLESARPSHTSQYLCASSEYTIDRSNGKLFFGSGTQLSVL.

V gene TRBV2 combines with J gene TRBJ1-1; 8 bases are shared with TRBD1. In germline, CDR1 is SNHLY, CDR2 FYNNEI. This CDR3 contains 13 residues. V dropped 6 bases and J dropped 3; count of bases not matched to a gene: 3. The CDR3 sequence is CASRRGQDTEAFF. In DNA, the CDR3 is TGTGCCAGCAGACGGGGACAGGACACTGAAGCTTTCTTT. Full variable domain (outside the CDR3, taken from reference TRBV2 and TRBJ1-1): EPEVTQTPSHQVTQMGQEVILRCVPISNHLYFYWYRQILGQKVEFLVSFYNNEISEKSEIFDDQFSVERPDGSNFTLKIRSTKLEDSAMYFCASRRGQDTEAFFGQGTRLTVV.

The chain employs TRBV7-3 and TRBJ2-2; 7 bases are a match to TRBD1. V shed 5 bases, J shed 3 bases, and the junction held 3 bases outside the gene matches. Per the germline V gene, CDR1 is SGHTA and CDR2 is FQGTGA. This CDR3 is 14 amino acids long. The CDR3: CASSQGVDTGELFF. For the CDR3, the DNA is TGTGCCAGCAGCCAGGGGGTAGACACCGGGGAGCTGTTTTTT.